The clone carrying this TCR beta chain came up many times. Its target is unknown. The data belong to a study of regulatory T cells in long-lasting Graves disease. General study findings and limits: The study found persistent patients shared more public clonotypes (over 2,500) than new patients (over 850).

Time point here: newly diagnosed GD, antithyroid drugs for less than 3 months. The TCR library was made from RNA that had been extracted from PBMCs in TRIzol. With V trimmed by 5 bases and J by 5 bases, 9 bases remained unmatched. CDR3 length: 15 residues. The V gene's germline CDR1 is KGHDR and CDR2 SFDVKD. CDR3-region Arm-PCR and iRepertoire HTBI primers produced the TCR beta libraries. TCRdb analysed the multiplex PCR reads with MiXCR anew, one entry per CDR3 protein. The sample lists about 620,000 distinct CDR3 sequences, about 16% occurring once. These data were likewise used in another study, on T cells in Graves' hyperthyroidism and ophthalmopathy.

The gene calls are TRBV24-1 and TRBJ2-3; 7 nucleotides agree with TRBD2. The sequence derives from a woman aged 25 to 45 with Graves disease. The source was peripheral blood mononuclear cells (PBMCs), collected at new diagnosis, from a patient treated with antithyroid drugs. The CDR3 protein is CATSAPGGIGDTQYF. DNA of the CDR3: TGTGCCACCAGTGCCCCCGGGGGGATTGGAGATACGCAGTATTTT.